These T cell receptor beta chains were read from a single sample in a study of shared clonotypes between healthy human individuals. Profiled with immunoSEQ multiplex PCR; TCRdb holds only in-frame clones, not every one. The data hold millions of clones, with roughly 96% observed a single time. Sequenced material: naive CD4+ T cells sorted from blood. Every receptor here comes from a man between 18 and 29 years old in good health. CDR3s include the opening cysteine and the closing phenylalanine or tryptophan. D genes are given only for firm matches. Some rows mark clone size as missing; the rest say once, few, many or name a class of expanded clone.

D gene | J gene | clone size | V gene | CDR3 protein | CDR3 DNA
NA | TRBJ2-6 | NA | TRBV7-2 | CASSLDSTSSGANVLTF | TGTGCCAGCAGCTTAGATTCTACCAGCTCTGGGGCCAACGTCCTGACTTTC
NA | TRBJ1-4 | NA | TRBV19 | CASRRSAEKLFF | TGTGCCAGTAGGCGTAGCGCTGAAAAACTGTTTTTT
TRBD1 | TRBJ1-2 | NA | TRBV7-8 | CASSLETGGNYGYTF | TGTGCCAGCAGCTTAGAGACAGGGGGTAACTATGGCTACACCTTC
NA | TRBJ2-1 | NA | TRBV19 | CASSITSSYNEQFF | TGTGCCAGTAGTATTACGTCCTCCTACAATGAGCAGTTCTTC
NA | TRBJ1-2 | NA | TRBV6-5 | CASTHGMGNYGYTF | TGTGCCAGCACCCACGGAATGGGAAACTATGGCTACACCTTC
NA | TRBJ1-2 | NA | TRBV5-6 | CASSSVSEGPYGYTF | TGTGCCAGCAGCTCGGTGTCCGAAGGACCCTATGGCTACACCTTC
TRBD2 | TRBJ2-5 | NA | TRBV7-2 | CASSLGLAGVETQYF | TGTGCCAGCAGCTTAGGACTAGCGGGAGTTGAGACCCAGTACTTC
TRBD2 | TRBJ2-1 | NA | TRBV10-1 | CASSGLAHSSYNEQFF | TGCGCCAGCAGTGGACTAGCGCACAGCTCCTACAATGAGCAGTTCTTC
NA | TRBJ1-2 | NA | TRBV9 | CASSVDSNYGYTF | TGTGCCAGCAGCGTGGACAGTAACTATGGCTACACCTTC
NA | TRBJ1-5 | NA | TRBV7-9 | CASSLVGDNQPQHF | TGTGCCAGCAGCTTAGTCGGGGATAATCAGCCCCAGCATTTT
NA | TRBJ1-1 | NA | TRBV5-4 | CASSVPLGGAGIMNTEAFF | TGTGCCAGCAGCGTCCCCTTGGGAGGGGCCGGTATCATGAACACTGAAGCTTTCTTT
NA | TRBJ1-1 | NA | TRBV5-1 | CASSLRRGGGTEAFF | TGCGCCAGCAGCTTGAGGAGGGGAGGTGGCACTGAAGCTTTCTTT
NA | TRBJ2-5 | NA | TRBV19 | CASSSTLQETQYF | TGTGCCAGTAGTTCGACTCTTCAAGAGACCCAGTACTTC
TRBD1 | TRBJ1-2 | NA | TRBV5-1 | CASSSRTGGGGYTF | TGCGCCAGCAGCTCCCGGACAGGGGGAGGCGGCTACACCTTC
NA | TRBJ2-2 | NA | TRBV10-1 | CASRESYVGELFF | TGCGCCAGCAGGGAGAGTTACGTAGGGGAGCTGTTTTTT
NA | TRBJ2-2 | once | TRBV18 | CASSPGGGYTGELFF | TGTGCCAGCTCACCCGGAGGAGGGTACACCGGGGAGCTGTTTTTT
TRBD2 | TRBJ2-3 | NA | TRBV27 | CASSKREGTDTQYF | TGTGCCAGCAGCAAGCGGGAGGGCACAGATACGCAGTATTTT
NA | TRBJ2-7 | NA | TRBV2 | CASKRDGPYEQYF | TGTGCCAGCAAACGGGACGGTCCCTACGAGCAGTACTTC
NA | TRBJ2-5 | NA | TRBV11-2 | CASSLSRGLSETQYF | TGTGCCAGCAGCTTAAGTCGGGGGCTATCTGAGACCCAGTACTTC
TRBD1 | TRBJ2-6 | NA | TRBV4-1 | CASSPTQGATGANVLTF | TGCGCCAGCAGCCCAACACAGGGGGCCACTGGGGCCAACGTCCTGACTTTC
TRBD2 | TRBJ2-7 | NA | TRBV5-1 | CASSLGLAGGPSYEQYF | TGCGCCAGCAGCTTGGGGTTAGCGGGAGGACCCTCCTACGAGCAGTACTTC
NA | TRBJ1-2 | NA | TRBV5-1 | CASSLGPGYGYTF | TGCGCCAGCAGCTTGGGGCCAGGGTATGGCTACACCTTC
NA | TRBJ1-1 | NA | TRBV25-1 | CASSELGKAGFF | TGTGCCAGCAGTGAATTAGGCAAAGCCGGGTTCTTT
NA | TRBJ2-7 | NA | TRBV6-5 | CASSYGVAGYEQYF | TGTGCCAGCAGTTATGGGGTAGCCGGGTACGAGCAGTACTTC
TRBD1 | TRBJ1-5 | NA | TRBV2 | CASREGQGGQPQHF | TGTGCCAGCAGGGAAGGACAGGGAGGTCAGCCCCAGCATTTT